The 3 T cell receptor beta chains in this list originate from one sample, sequenced in a study of post-analysis software for immune sequencing data (dated by TCRdb to 2014 to 2015). These receptors lack a known antigen. What the research found in general, with its limitations: Patients showed significantly higher frequencies than controls for several TRBV segments, among them TRBV5-6, TRBV5-1 and TRBV20-1.

Library generation was performed with PCR. Sequencing took place on an Illumina HiSeq 2500. Unique molecular identifiers were incorporated into TCR beta cDNA libraries to reduce PCR and sequencing biases. Through fastp at Q25 and MiXCR, TCRdb rebuilt clones from the public reads, retaining in-frame beta chains. Every CDR3 protein is listed once, alongside the most common genes and DNA of its rows. This sample lists approximately 160,000 distinct CDR3 sequences; about 29% were detected once. Of the sample, 1.5% falls within the top ten clones. Sequenced: blood. These receptors all come from a girl between 10 and 17 years old with multiple sclerosis.

Turning to this clonotype: Since a much larger clone is just one base distant, this may be a read error. This chain joins TRBV9 and TRBJ2-5, with 10 bases aligning to TRBD1. Germline CDR1 and CDR2: SGDLS and YYNGEE. This CDR3 spans 14 amino acids. V was pared by 5 bases and J by 7 bases, with 8 bases of the junction left unmatched. In DNA form, the CDR3 reads TGTGCCAGCAGTGGACAGGGGGTCGGAGGGACCCAGTACTTC. This translates into CASSGQGVGGTQYF.

This clonotype was observed at least ten times. The chain employs TRBV5-1 and TRBJ2-1; 9 bases match TRBD1. The length of the CDR3 is 17 residues. Germline V gene sequence: CDR1 SGHRS, CDR2 YFSETQ. After removal of 4 bases from V and 5 bases from J, the junction contained 13 bases not matched to a gene. The CDR3 bases are TGCGCCAGCAGCGTGAAAAGAGGACAGGGGAGCAACAATGAGCAGTTCTTC. It specifies CASSVKRGQGSNNEQFF. The whole variable domain, remainder taken from reference TRBV5-1 and TRBJ2-1, is KAGVTQTPRYLIKTRGQQVTLSCSPISGHRSVSWYQQTPGQGLQFLFEYFSETQRNKGNFPGRFSGRQFSNSRSEMNVSTLELGDSALYLCASSVKRGQGSNNEQFFGPGTRLTVL.

This clonotype has ten or more counts. The chain has TRBV28 and TRBJ2-5; 13 bases are a match to TRBD2. Germline CDR1 is MDHEN and CDR2 is SYDVKM. V trimming: 8 bases; J trimming: 5 bases; junction bases outside the gene matches: 8. This CDR3 is 15 amino acids long. CDR3 sequence (DNA): TGTGCCAGCGCAACCGGACTAGCGGGAGTTGAGACCCAGTACTTC. It specifies CASATGLAGVETQYF.